One sample yielded the 6 T cell receptor beta chains listed below, sequenced in a study of blood T cells in healthy people across ages. It was with a sample-barcoded 5' primer and a J-beta primer mix that a second PCR of roughly 7 to 12 cycles was run. TCRdb processed the 5' RACE reads anew with MiXCR; each CDR3 protein has one entry. The sample carries approximately 800,000 distinct CDR3 sequences, 46% recorded once. Material: blood. Receptor source: a man aged 80 or over in good health.

This chain joins TRBV12-3 or TRBV12-4 and TRBJ2-3; the match to TRBD1 covers 8 bases. V shed 6 bases, J shed 3 bases, and the junction held 11 bases outside the gene matches. The CDR3 has 16 amino acids. The CDR3 sequence is CASRKDRGLRTDTQYF. Written as DNA, the CDR3 is TGTGCCAGCAGGAAAGACAGGGGATTGAGAACAGATACGCAGTATTTT.

This chain joins TRBV30 and TRBJ2-1, with 9 bases identical to TRBD2. The CDR3 length is 14 residues. The J segment lost 7 bases and the V segment lost 0 bases, leaving 4 bases of the junction unmatched. The germline V gene has CDR1 GTSNPN and CDR2 SVGIG (reference sequence). In DNA form, the CDR3 reads TGTGCCTGGAGTGTGGCGGGAGGGTGGAATGAGCAGTTCTTC. Residues: CAWSVAGGWNEQFF.

This sequence joins TRBV3-1 and TRBJ2-5, with D possibly matching TRBD1 (6 bases). This CDR3 contains 14 residues. CDR1 and CDR2 (germline): LGHDT, YNNKEL (reference sequence). With 3 bases removed from V and 1 base from J, the gap between germline ends came to 9 bases. This CDR3 reads CASSHGGLQETQYF. The CDR3 DNA sequence: TGTGCCAGCAGCCATGGGGGCCTCCAAGAGACCCAGTACTTC.

This clonotype has ten or more counts. The rearrangement joins TRBV5-1 to TRBJ2-7, with D unclear. Germline CDR1 SGHRS, CDR2 YFSETQ. The CDR3 runs to 14 residues. The V end was cut by 2 bases, the J end by 2 bases, with 11 bases between. The CDR3 region has the DNA TGCGCCAGCAGCTTAGGCGTAGTCCCCTACGAGCAGTACTTC. Its translation: CASSLGVVPYEQYF.

This chain connects TRBV7-2 to TRBJ1-2; 10 bases match TRBD1. The germline V gene encodes CDR1 SGHTA and CDR2 FQGNSA. The CDR3 covers 15 residues. V lost 5 bases and J lost 2; bases outside the gene matches: 5. CDR3 amino acids: CASSPRDRGNYGYTF. The CDR3 DNA is TGTGCCAGCAGCCCCCGGGACAGGGGAAACTATGGCTACACCTTC. The complete variable domain, with remaining parts taken from reference TRBV7-2 and TRBJ1-2, reads GAGVSQSPSNKVTEKGKDVELRCDPISGHTALYWYRQSLGQGLEFLIYFQGNSAPDKSGLPSDRFSAERTGGSVSTLTIQRTQQEDSAVYLCASSPRDRGNYGYTFGSGTRLTVV.

The chain is built from TRBV3-1 and TRBJ2-1; 10 nucleotides line up with TRBD2. This CDR3 contains 16 residues. CDR1 is LGHDT and CDR2 is YNNKEL in the germline V gene (reference sequence). The trim removed 0 bases at V and 6 bases at J, leaving 5 bases unmatched. The chain's CDR3 is CASSQELLAGSNEQFF. The CDR3 nucleotides are TGTGCCAGCAGCCAAGAGTTACTAGCGGGAAGCAATGAGCAGTTCTTC.